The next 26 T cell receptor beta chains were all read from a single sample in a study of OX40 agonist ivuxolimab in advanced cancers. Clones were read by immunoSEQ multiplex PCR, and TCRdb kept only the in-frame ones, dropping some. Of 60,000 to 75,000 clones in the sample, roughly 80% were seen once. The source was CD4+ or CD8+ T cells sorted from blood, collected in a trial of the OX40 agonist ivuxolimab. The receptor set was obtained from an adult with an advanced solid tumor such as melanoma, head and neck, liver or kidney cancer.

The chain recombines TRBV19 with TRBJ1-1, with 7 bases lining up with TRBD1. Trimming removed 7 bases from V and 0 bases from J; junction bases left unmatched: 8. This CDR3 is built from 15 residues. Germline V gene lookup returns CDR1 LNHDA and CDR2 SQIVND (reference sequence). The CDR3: CASTDRPYMNTEAFF. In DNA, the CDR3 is TGTGCCAGTACGGACAGGCCCTACATGAACACTGAAGCTTTCTTT.

CDR3 sequence (DNA): TGTGCCAGCAGTCCAAACCCGGGCGGACCAAACACCGGGGAGCTGTTTTTT. This translates into CASSPNPGGPNTGELFF. V and J are TRBV28 and TRBJ2-2; unclear D gene. CDR3 length: 17 residues. Looked up from germline, CDR1 is MDHEN and CDR2 is SYDVKM. V shed 5 bases and J shed 2 bases, with 18 bases lying between them.

CDR3 in amino acids: CASSGNQPQHF. The CDR3 DNA reads TGTGCCAGCAGTGGGAATCAGCCCCAGCATTTT. V usage is TRBV28 and J usage is TRBJ1-5, with D hard to call. The V end lost 5 bases, the J end lost 4 bases, and 3 bases lay between the germline ends. Germline V gives CDR1 MDHEN, CDR2 SYDVKM. CDR3 length: 11 residues.

The CDR3 region has the DNA TGTGCCAGCAGTCATGGACAGCCGAACACTGAAGCTTTCTTT. This sequence encodes CASSHGQPNTEAFF. This rearrangement joins TRBV11-3 to TRBJ1-1; tentative D call: TRBD1 (6 bases). Trimming removed 6 bases from V and 1 base from J, with 12 bases in between. Germline CDR1 is SGHNT and CDR2 is YENEEA. The CDR3 totals 14 residues.

CDR3 residues: CASSGVGGAYEQYF. The CDR3 DNA sequence: TGTGCCAGCTCAGGTGTGGGGGGAGCCTACGAGCAGTACTTC. This sequence joins TRBV6-1 and TRBJ2-7; TRBD2 is a possible D gene (6 bases). CDR3 length: 14 residues. Trimming stripped 8 bases from V and 2 bases from J, with 16 bases between. Germline CDR1 and CDR2: MNHNS and SASEGT.

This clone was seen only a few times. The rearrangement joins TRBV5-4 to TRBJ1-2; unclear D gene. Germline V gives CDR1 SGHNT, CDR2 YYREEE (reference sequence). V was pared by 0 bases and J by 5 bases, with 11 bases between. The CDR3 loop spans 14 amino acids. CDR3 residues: CASSLVAGGYGYTF. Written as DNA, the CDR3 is TGTGCCAGCAGCTTGGTGGCAGGAGGGTATGGCTACACCTTC.

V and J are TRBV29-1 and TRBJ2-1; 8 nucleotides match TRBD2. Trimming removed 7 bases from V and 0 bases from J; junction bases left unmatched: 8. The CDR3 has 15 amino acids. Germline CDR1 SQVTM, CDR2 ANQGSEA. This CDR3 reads CSGITSGLSYNEQFF. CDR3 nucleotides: TGCAGCGGGATAACTAGCGGACTCTCCTACAATGAGCAGTTCTTC.

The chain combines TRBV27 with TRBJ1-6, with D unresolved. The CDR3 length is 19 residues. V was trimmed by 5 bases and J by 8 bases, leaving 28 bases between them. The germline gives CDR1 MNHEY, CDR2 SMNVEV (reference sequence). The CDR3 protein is CASSRHLAGTSAPYSPLHF. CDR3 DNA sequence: TGTGCCAGCAGTCGCCACCTGGCGGGCACCTCGGCCCCTTATTCACCCCTCCACTTT.

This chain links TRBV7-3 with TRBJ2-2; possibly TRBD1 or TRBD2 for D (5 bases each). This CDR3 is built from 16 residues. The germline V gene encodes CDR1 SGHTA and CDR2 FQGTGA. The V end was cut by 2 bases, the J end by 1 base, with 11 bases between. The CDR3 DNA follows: TGTGCCAGCAGCTTAGGCCCGGGGCAGAACACCGGGGAGCTGTTTTTT. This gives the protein CASSLGPGQNTGELFF.

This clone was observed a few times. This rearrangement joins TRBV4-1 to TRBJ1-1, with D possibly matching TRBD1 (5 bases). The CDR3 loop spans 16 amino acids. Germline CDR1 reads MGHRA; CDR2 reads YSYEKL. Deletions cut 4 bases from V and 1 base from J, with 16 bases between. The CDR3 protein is CASSLHPGLPNTEAFF. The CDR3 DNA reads TGCGCCAGCAGCCTCCACCCGGGACTGCCGAACACTGAAGCTTTCTTT.

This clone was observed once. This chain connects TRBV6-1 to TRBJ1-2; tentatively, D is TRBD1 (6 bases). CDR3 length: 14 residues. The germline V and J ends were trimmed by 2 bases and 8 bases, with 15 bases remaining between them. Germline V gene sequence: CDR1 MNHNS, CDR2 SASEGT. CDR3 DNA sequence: TGTGCCAGCAGTGAAATTGAGGGGGTGGGAGGCTACACCTTC. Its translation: CASSEIEGVGGYTF.

CDR3 residues: CASSPRQGGGELFF. CDR3 sequence (DNA): TGTGCCAGCAGCCCCCGGCAGGGAGGCGGGGAGCTGTTTTTT. The chain links TRBV9 to TRBJ2-2, with a weak D call TRBD2 (6 bases). Germline assignment: CDR1 SGDLS and CDR2 YYNGEE. Trimming took 4 bases from V and 7 from J, leaving 14 bases between them. The CDR3 has 14 amino acids.

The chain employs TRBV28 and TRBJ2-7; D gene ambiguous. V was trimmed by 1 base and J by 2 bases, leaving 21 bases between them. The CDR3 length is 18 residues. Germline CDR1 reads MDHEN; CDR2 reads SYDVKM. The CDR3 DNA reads TGTGCCAGCAGTTTATCGTCCGGACCCGATGGAATAACCTACGAGCAGTACTTC. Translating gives CASSLSSGPDGITYEQYF.

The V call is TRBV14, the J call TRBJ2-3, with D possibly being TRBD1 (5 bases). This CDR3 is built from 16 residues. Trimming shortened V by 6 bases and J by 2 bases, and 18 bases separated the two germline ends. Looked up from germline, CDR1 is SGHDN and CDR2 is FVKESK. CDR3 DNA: TGTGCCAGCAGTCGCCGTGAGACAGTATACACAGATACGCAGTATTTT. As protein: CASSRRETVYTDTQYF.

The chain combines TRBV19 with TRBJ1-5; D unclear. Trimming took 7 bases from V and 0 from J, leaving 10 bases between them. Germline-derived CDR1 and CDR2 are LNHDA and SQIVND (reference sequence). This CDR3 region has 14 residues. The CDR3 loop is CASTDRVSNQPQHF. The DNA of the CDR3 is TGTGCCAGTACGGATCGGGTTAGCAATCAGCCCCAGCATTTT.

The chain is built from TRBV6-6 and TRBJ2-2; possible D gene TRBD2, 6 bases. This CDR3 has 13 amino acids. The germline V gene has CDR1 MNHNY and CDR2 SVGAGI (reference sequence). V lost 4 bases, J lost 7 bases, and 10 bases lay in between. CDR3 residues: CASSFDGGGELFF. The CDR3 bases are TGTGCCAGCAGTTTTGACGGGGGCGGGGAGCTGTTTTTT.

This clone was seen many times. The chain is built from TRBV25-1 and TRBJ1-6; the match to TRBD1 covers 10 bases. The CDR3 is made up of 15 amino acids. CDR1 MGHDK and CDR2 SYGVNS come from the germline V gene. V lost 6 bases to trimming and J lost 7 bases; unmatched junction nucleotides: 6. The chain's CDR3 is CASRRTGGGNSPLHF. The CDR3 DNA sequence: TGTGCCAGCAGACGGACAGGGGGAGGAAATTCACCCCTCCACTTT.

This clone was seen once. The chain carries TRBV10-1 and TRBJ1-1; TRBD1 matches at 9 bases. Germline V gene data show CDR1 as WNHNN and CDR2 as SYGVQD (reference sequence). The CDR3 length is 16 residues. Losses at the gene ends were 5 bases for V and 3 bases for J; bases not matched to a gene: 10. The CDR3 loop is CASSPGTGPGDTEAFF. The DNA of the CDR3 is TGCGCCAGCAGTCCTGGGACAGGGCCGGGGGACACTGAAGCTTTCTTT.

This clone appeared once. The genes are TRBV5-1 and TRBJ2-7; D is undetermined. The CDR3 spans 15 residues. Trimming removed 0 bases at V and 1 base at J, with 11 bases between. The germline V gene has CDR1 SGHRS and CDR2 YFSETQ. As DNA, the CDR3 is TGCGCCAGCAGCTTGGGATACAGTTCATCCTACGAGCAGTACTTC. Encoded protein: CASSLGYSSSYEQYF.

In nucleotides, the CDR3 is TGTGCCAGTGAGGCGGCCGGGACAGGGGCCTACGAGCAGTACTTC. It yields the protein CASEAAGTGAYEQYF. This chain connects TRBV5-5 to TRBJ2-7, with 10 bases matching TRBD1. The CDR3 has 15 amino acids. The V gene's germline CDR1 is SGHKS and CDR2 YYEKEE (reference sequence). V lost 8 bases and J lost 2; bases outside the gene matches: 10.

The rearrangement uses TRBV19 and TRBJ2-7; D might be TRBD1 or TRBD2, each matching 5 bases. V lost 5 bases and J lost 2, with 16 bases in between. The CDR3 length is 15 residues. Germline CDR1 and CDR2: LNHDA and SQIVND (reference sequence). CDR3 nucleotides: TGTGCCAGTAGTTTTTCGCCGGGACCTACCTACGAGCAGTACTTC. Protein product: CASSFSPGPTYEQYF.

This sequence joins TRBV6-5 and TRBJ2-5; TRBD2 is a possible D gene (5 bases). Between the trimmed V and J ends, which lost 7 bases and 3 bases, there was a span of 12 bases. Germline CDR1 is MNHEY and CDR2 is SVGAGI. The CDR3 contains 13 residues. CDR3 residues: CASTRRGEETQYF. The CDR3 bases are TGTGCCAGCACCCGTCGGGGAGAAGAGACCCAGTACTTC.

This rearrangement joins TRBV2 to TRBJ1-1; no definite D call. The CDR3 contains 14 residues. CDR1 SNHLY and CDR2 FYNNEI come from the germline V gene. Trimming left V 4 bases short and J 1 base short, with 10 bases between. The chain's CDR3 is CASSVQKANTEAFF. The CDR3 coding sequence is TGTGCCAGCAGTGTTCAAAAGGCGAACACTGAAGCTTTCTTT.

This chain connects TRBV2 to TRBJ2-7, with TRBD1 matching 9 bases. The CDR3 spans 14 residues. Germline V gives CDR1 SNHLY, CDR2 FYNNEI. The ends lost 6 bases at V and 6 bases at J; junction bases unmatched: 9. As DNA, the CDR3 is TGTGCCAGCAGAAGGACAGGGGTGTTACGCGAGCAGTACTTC. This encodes CASRRTGVLREQYF.

The CDR3, as DNA: TGTGCCAGCACCTTGGACAGGGGAGGCTATAGCAATCAGCCCCAGCATTTT. It is translated as CASTLDRGGYSNQPQHF. The chain carries TRBV28 and TRBJ1-5; 9 bases fit TRBD1. The CDR3 loop spans 17 amino acids. The junction had 10 bases not matched to a gene; V was cut back by 7 bases and J by 0 bases. The germline CDR1 and CDR2 sequences are MDHEN and SYDVKM.

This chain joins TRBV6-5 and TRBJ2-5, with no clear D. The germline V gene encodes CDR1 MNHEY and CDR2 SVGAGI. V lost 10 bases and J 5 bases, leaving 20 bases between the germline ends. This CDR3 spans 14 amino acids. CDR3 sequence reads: CATQSAEVGETQYF. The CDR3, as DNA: TGTGCCACCCAATCGGCGGAAGTGGGGGAGACCCAGTACTTC.